The rows below give T cell receptor beta chains drawn from one sample of a study of T cell repertoires in cytomegalovirus infection. MiXCR, applied by TCRdb to the reads, yields one record per CDR3 protein. The sample carries around 440,000 distinct CDR3 sequences, around 10% recorded once. Specimen: PBMCs. These receptors were collected from a human donor in good health (CMV status not recorded). Some clones in this sample may be carry-over from other donors' samples. Both conserved end residues are part of each CDR3. The D gene is left open where the match is weak. The size entry is marked missing in some rows and otherwise reads once, few, many or a size class.

v_gene	j_gene	abundance	d_gene	CDR3nt	CDR3aa
TRBV4-1	TRBJ1-2	many	TRBD1	TGCGCCAGCAGTTCCGGGACAGGGGATGGCTACACCTTC	CASSSGTGDGYTF
TRBV7-9	TRBJ1-2	many	TRBD1	TGTGCCAGCAGCCCCTTAGAGGGGGCCGGTGGCTACACCTTC	CASSPLEGAGGYTF
TRBV5-1	TRBJ2-5	few	TRBD2	TGCGCCAGCAGTTGGAATAGCGGGAGAGGGGAGACCCAGTACTTC	CASSWNSGRGETQYF
TRBV19	TRBJ2-1	.	.	TGTGCCAGTTCTCGGGTCTGGGCCCAGGATGAGCAGTTCTTC	CASSRVWAQDEQFF
TRBV7-3	TRBJ2-7	.	.	TGTGCCAGCAGCCGAAACCGGGACGGCAACTACGAGCAGTACTTC	CASSRNRDGNYEQYF
TRBV19	TRBJ1-2	many	.	TGTGCCAGCGCGACCAGGGAGCCCCCTGGCTACACCTTC	CASATREPPGYTF
TRBV7-2	TRBJ2-1	many	.	TGTGCCAGCAGCTACGAACGAAGATCCTACAATGAGCAGTTCTTC	CASSYERRSYNEQFF
TRBV27	TRBJ1-3	many	TRBD1	TGTGCCAGCAGTTCCTCCCGAGGGGGCCTGGAAAACACCATATATTTT	CASSSSRGGLENTIYF
TRBV2	TRBJ2-7	.	TRBD2	TGTGCCAGCAGGATGGGACTAGCGGGAACCCAGCAGTACTTC	CASRMGLAGTQQYF
TRBV12-3/TRBV12-4	TRBJ1-3	many	.	TGTGCCAGCAGACAGGACCGCGAAAGCTCTGGAAACACCATATATTTT	CASRQDRESSGNTIYF
TRBV5-1	TRBJ2-7	.	TRBD1	TGCGCCAGCAGCTTCTACCCGGGACAGGGGGCGGGTGAGCAGTACTTC	CASSFYPGQGAGEQYF
TRBV2	TRBJ2-2	many	.	TGTGCCACGGGAACCGGGCCGACCGGCTTCGGGGAGCTGTTTTTT	CATGTGPTGFGELFF
TRBV30	TRBJ2-1	few	.	TGTGCCTGGAGTGAACAGCGGCACAATGAGCAGTTCTTC	CAWSEQRHNEQFF
TRBV19	TRBJ2-3	few	TRBD2	TGTGCCAGTAAGGAGCGGGGGGTCACAGATACGCAGTATTTT	CASKERGVTDTQYF
TRBV6-1	TRBJ1-1	few	TRBD1	TGTGCCAGCACTACCGACAGGGACATTATGAGGACTGAAGCTTTCTTT	CASTTDRDIMRTEAFF
TRBV27	TRBJ2-7	many	.	TGTGCCAGCAGTCCAGACAGGATAGAGCAGTACTTC	CASSPDRIEQYF
TRBV28	TRBJ2-5	.	.	TGTGCCAGCAGTGATCGACAGAAAGAGACCCAGTACTTC	CASSDRQKETQYF
TRBV14	TRBJ1-1	few	.	TGTGCCACAACTCAGAACACTGAAGCTTTCTTT	CATTQNTEAFF
TRBV2	TRBJ1-4	.	.	TGTGCCAGCAGTGAGGGGGGGGCATCTAATGAAAAACTGTTTTTT	CASSEGGASNEKLFF
TRBV11-2	TRBJ2-2	.	.	TGTGCCAGCAGCTTACCGAGATTGTACCCGAACACCGGGGAGCTGTTTTTT	CASSLPRLYPNTGELFF
TRBV2	TRBJ1-1	few	.	TGTGCCAGCAGCCGGGCAGGGTTGGACACTGAAGCTTTCTTT	CASSRAGLDTEAFF
TRBV3-1	TRBJ2-6	many	.	TGTGCCAGCAGCCAAGTAGTGGAGTTGGGGGCTGGGGCCAACGTCCTGACTTTC	CASSQVVELGAGANVLTF
TRBV2	TRBJ2-7	.	.	TGTGCCAGCAGTGAATTGGGCAGGGTCGAGCAGTACTTC	CASSELGRVEQYF
TRBV11-1	TRBJ2-1	many	.	TGTGCCAGCAGCTTAGATTTTGGTGAGCAGTTCTTC	CASSLDFGEQFF
TRBV5-5	TRBJ2-5	.	.	TGTGCCAGCACGCAGGACCAAGAGACCCAGTACTTC	CASTQDQETQYF
TRBV3-1	TRBJ2-5	many	TRBD2	TGTGCCAGCAGCCAGGGGGGGGAGACCCAGTACTTC	CASSQGGETQYF
TRBV7-8	TRBJ2-1	many	.	TGTGCCAGCAGCCCCGGGTCCCCTGGGGATGAGCAGTTCTTC	CASSPGSPGDEQFF
TRBV9	TRBJ1-4	.	TRBD1	TGTGCCAGCAGCAGGGGGCGGCTTGGAGGCGACGAAAAACTGTTTTTT	CASSRGRLGGDEKLFF
TRBV4-2	TRBJ2-2	.	.	TGTGCCAGCAGCCACCCCGTAGGTAACACCGGGGAGCTGTTTTTT	CASSHPVGNTGELFF
TRBV20-1	TRBJ2-1	few	TRBD2	TGCAGGTCTTGGGGAGCGGGAGTTTCCTACAATGAGCAGTTCTTC	CRSWGAGVSYNEQFF
TRBV11-3	TRBJ2-7	many	.	TGTGCCAGCAGCTTAGAGTTCGGCAGGTGGTACGAGCAGTACTTC	CASSLEFGRWYEQYF
TRBV5-1	TRBJ1-1	.	.	TGCGCCAGCAGCTTGAGCGGAGTGGTGTCTAGCACTGAAGCTTTCTTT	CASSLSGVVSSTEAFF
TRBV28	TRBJ2-1	many	.	TGTGCCAGCAGTCCCATAACCCCAAATACCGGAAGGGAGCAGTTCTTC	CASSPITPNTGREQFF
TRBV7-9	TRBJ2-7	many	TRBD1	TGTGCCAGCAGCTTAGCAGACAGGGGGCGACGCACTTACGAGCAGTACTTC	CASSLADRGRRTYEQYF
TRBV24-1	TRBJ2-1	few	.	TGTGCCACCTTCCCGGACAGCTCCTACAATGAGCAGTTCTTC	CATFPDSSYNEQFF
TRBV7-8	TRBJ1-5	many	.	TGTGCCAGCAGCTTAGGAAGGGTCCGCGGGCCCCAGCATTTT	CASSLGRVRGPQHF
TRBV7-8	TRBJ2-1	many	TRBD2	TGTGCCAGCAGCTCAATGCCGGGGGGGCCCCCGTGGAATGAGCAGTTCTTC	CASSSMPGGPPWNEQFF